Sequencing of this TCR beta chain was carried out in a study of TIL therapy for anti-PD-1-resistant metastatic lung cancer. The libraries were made with immunoSEQ v3. Profiling relied on immunoSEQ multiplex PCR, and the TCRdb table lists in-frame clones only, not all of them. The sample contains 57,000 or so clones, roughly 84% of which appear only once. V was clipped by 5 bases and J by 0 bases, with 11 bases between them. Germline V lookup: CDR1 LNHNV, CDR2 YYDKDF (reference sequence). The CDR3 contains 15 residues. Time point here: pre-treatment sample, taken before nivolumab and TIL therapy. This chain uses TRBV15 with TRBJ2-1; D gene ambiguous. The sequence came from a person aged 25 to 80 with non-small cell lung cancer. Sequencing was performed on blood, taken at baseline. CDR3 sequence reads: CATSLGPSSYNEQFF. The CDR3 region has the DNA TGTGCCACCAGCCTCGGACCCAGCTCCTACAATGAGCAGTTCTTC.